This TCR beta chain was obtained from a study of blood T cell repertoires in COVID-19. On the study more broadly: Italy, Spain and the United States were the sources of the convalescent and acute COVID-19 samples. In each case, the material was cDNA or gDNA derived from T cells, B-cell-depleted T cells, or PBMCs.

Per germline, CDR1 MNHEY and CDR2 SVGAGI. The length of the CDR3 is 13 residues. V shed 2 bases and J shed 3 bases, with 8 bases lying between them. Produced via immunoSEQ multiplex PCR; TCRdb's table is partial and in-frame only. The table records 90,000 to 130,000 clones, roughly 70% of them present only once. This chain uses TRBV6-5 with TRBJ2-7; possibly TRBD1 for D (6 bases). This receptor was obtained from a woman aged 40 to 50 with acute or convalescent COVID-19. The source material was peripheral blood. The CDR3 protein is CASSYRTDYEQYF. CDR3 DNA sequence: TGTGCCAGCAGTTACCGGACAGACTACGAGCAGTACTTC.